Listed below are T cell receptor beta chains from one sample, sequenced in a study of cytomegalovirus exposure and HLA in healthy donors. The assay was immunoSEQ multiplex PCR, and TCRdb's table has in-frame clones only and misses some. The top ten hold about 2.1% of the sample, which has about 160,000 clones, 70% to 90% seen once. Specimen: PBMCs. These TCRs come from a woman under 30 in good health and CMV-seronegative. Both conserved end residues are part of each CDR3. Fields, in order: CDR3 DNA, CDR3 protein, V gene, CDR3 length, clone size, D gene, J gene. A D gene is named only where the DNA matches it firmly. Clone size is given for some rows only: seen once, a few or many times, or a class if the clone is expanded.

TGCAGTGCTACAGACTTGTACGAGCAGTACTTC | CSATDLYEQYF | TRBV20-1 | 11 | once | - | TRBJ2-7
TGTGCCAGCAGACCAAGACAGGGTCCTGGCTACACCTTC | CASRPRQGPGYTF | TRBV27 | 13 | - | TRBD1 | TRBJ1-2
TGTGCCAGCAGTCTGGGACAGGGACGATCACCCCTCCACTTT | CASSLGQGRSPLHF | TRBV28 | 14 | once | TRBD1 | TRBJ1-6
TGTGCCAGCAGCTTGGACAGGGAGTATGGCTACACCTTC | CASSLDREYGYTF | TRBV5-4 | 13 | - | - | TRBJ1-2
TGTGCCAGCAGCTTGACAGGGGCGAACACTGAAGCTTTCTTT | CASSLTGANTEAFF | TRBV5-8 | 14 | - | TRBD1 | TRBJ1-1
TGTGCCAGTGGTAGAGGCCGCGGGGGGATATACGAGCAGTACTTC | CASGRGRGGIYEQYF | TRBV27 | 15 | - | TRBD2 | TRBJ2-7
TGTGCCACCAGCTACCTCCGAGGAGGGGCTCTAATCTCTGGGGCCAACGTCCTGACTTTC | CATSYLRGGALISGANVLTF | TRBV15 | 20 | - | - | TRBJ2-6
TGTGCCAGCAGTTTGTTGTCAGGGGGTAATGAAAAACTGTTTTTT | CASSLLSGGNEKLFF | TRBV28 | 15 | - | TRBD1 | TRBJ1-4
TGTGCCAGCAGTCCCATCTCGACTTCCTACGAGCAGTACTTC | CASSPISTSYEQYF | TRBV28 | 14 | - | - | TRBJ2-7
TGTGCCAGCAGCCAAGGACAGGGTAGAGGTGAAAAACTGTTTTTT | CASSQGQGRGEKLFF | TRBV4-2 | 15 | - | TRBD1 | TRBJ1-4
TGTGCCAGCATGTCGGACAAAACCTACGAGCAGTACTTC | CASMSDKTYEQYF | TRBV6-5 | 13 | few | - | TRBJ2-7
TGTGCCAGCAGTTGGGGCGGGGGGTCCTACGAGCAGTACTTC | CASSWGGGSYEQYF | TRBV27 | 14 | - | TRBD2 | TRBJ2-7
TGTGCCAGCAGCCTTAGTTTTCGGACAGCCGACACTGAAGCTTTCTTT | CASSLSFRTADTEAFF | TRBV7-2 | 16 | - | - | TRBJ1-1
TGTGCCAGCAGCAGACAGATCAATTCACCCCTCCACTTT | CASSRQINSPLHF | TRBV2 | 13 | few | - | TRBJ1-6
TGTGCCATCAGTGACCGGACCTGCCGGGCCACCCACTCCCGGACCCTAATCGGGGCCCAGTACTTC | CAISDRTCRATHSRTLIGAQYF | TRBV10-3 | 22 | - | - | TRBJ2-5
TGCGCCAGCAGTGAGTCTCAGGAGACCCAGTACTTC | CASSESQETQYF | TRBV10-2 | 12 | - | - | TRBJ2-5
TGTGCCAGCAGCTTAAACCGGAGGACTAGCGGGAGGCGCAATGAGCAGTTCTTC | CASSLNRRTSGRRNEQFF | TRBV7-3 | 18 | - | TRBD2 | TRBJ2-1
TGTGCCAGCAGCGCATCGACGCGACTAGCGGGATGGGATACGCAGTATTTT | CASSASTRLAGWDTQYF | TRBV7-3 | 17 | once | TRBD2 | TRBJ2-3
TGTGCCAGCAGTGAGTTGGCTGGTGGTGGCGGGGAGCTGTTTTTT | CASSELAGGGGELFF | TRBV2 | 15 | - | - | TRBJ2-2
TGTGCCAGCAGTTACCTTATCCCCGGGACAGGGGATGGCTACACCTTC | CASSYLIPGTGDGYTF | TRBV6-5 | 16 | once | TRBD1 | TRBJ1-2
TGTGCCAGCAGCCAAGATCTCGGGAGGAGGGACGAGCAGTACTTC | CASSQDLGRRDEQYF | TRBV4-2 | 15 | few | TRBD2 | TRBJ2-7
TGCGCCAGCAGCTTGGAAGGCCAGGGGAAGTTCTTC | CASSLEGQGKFF | TRBV5-1 | 12 | - | - | TRBJ2-1
TGTGCCAGCAGCTTAATTGGCGGCGACTACGAGCAGTACTTC | CASSLIGGDYEQYF | TRBV7-8 | 14 | - | - | TRBJ2-7
TGTGCCAGCAGCCGGGGGGGCGAGGGTGAGCAGTTCTTC | CASSRGGEGEQFF | TRBV11-3 | 13 | - | TRBD2 | TRBJ2-1
TGTGCCTGGAGTGAGGGTCTGGGAGGGACAGAGACCCAGTACTTC | CAWSEGLGGTETQYF | TRBV30 | 15 | - | TRBD2 | TRBJ2-5
TGTGCCTGGGGGGGCCTCCGGGAGACCCAGTACTTC | CAWGGLRETQYF | TRBV30 | 12 | - | - | TRBJ2-5
TGTGCCAGCAGCTTTCCGGGACAGCGGGTCCATGAGCAGTTCTTC | CASSFPGQRVHEQFF | TRBV7-9 | 15 | few | - | TRBJ2-1
TGTGCCAGCAGTGACTCGACAGGTGCGGACTATGGCTACACCTTC | CASSDSTGADYGYTF | TRBV6-4 | 15 | - | - | TRBJ1-2
TGTGCCAGCAGTTACGGGCTAGCGGGAGCCAATGAGCAGTTCTTC | CASSYGLAGANEQFF | TRBV6-6 | 15 | - | TRBD2 | TRBJ2-1
TGTGCCAGCGCGGCGGGGGAGACCCAGTACTTC | CASAAGETQYF | TRBV2 | 11 | - | - | TRBJ2-5
TGTGCCAGTAGGCAGGGGACTGGGGCCAACGTCCTGACTTTC | CASRQGTGANVLTF | TRBV19 | 14 | few | - | TRBJ2-6
TGTGCCAGCAGCCCAGGGACAGGGCGCGAGCAGTACTTC | CASSPGTGREQYF | TRBV5-4 | 13 | once | TRBD1 | TRBJ2-7
TGTGCCAGCAGGGCGGGTGTTGGGACTGAAGCTTTCTTT | CASRAGVGTEAFF | TRBV7-3 | 13 | - | - | TRBJ1-1
TGTGCCAGCAGCCAAGATTCCCAGCGGGGGGATGAGACCCAGTACTTC | CASSQDSQRGDETQYF | TRBV4-2 | 16 | - | TRBD2 | TRBJ2-5
TGTGCCAGCAGTTTATGGGGTCGGCTAGCGGGGAGGGAGACCCAGTACTTC | CASSLWGRLAGRETQYF | TRBV28 | 17 | - | TRBD2 | TRBJ2-5
TGTGCCAGCAGTTTCAGACAGACCTCCTACGAGCAGTACTTC | CASSFRQTSYEQYF | TRBV28 | 14 | - | - | TRBJ2-7
TGCGCCAGCAGCTCCGGACAGGGCGACAATGAGCAGTTCTTC | CASSSGQGDNEQFF | TRBV5-1 | 14 | - | TRBD1 | TRBJ2-1
TGTGCCAGCAGCCGTGGACAGACTAACTATGGCTACACCTTC | CASSRGQTNYGYTF | TRBV25-1 | 14 | once | - | TRBJ1-2
TGTGCCAGCAGCCCGACAGGGGGCGCGGTGGATACGCAGTATTTT | CASSPTGGAVDTQYF | TRBV7-9 | 15 | once | TRBD1 | TRBJ2-3
TGTGCCAGCAGTCGACAGGGGGGCGACACCGGGGAGCTGTTTTTT | CASSRQGGDTGELFF | TRBV2 | 15 | - | TRBD1 | TRBJ2-2
TGTGCCAGCAGCTTGGTGCGGGGACCCGGCGGAGCTTTCTTT | CASSLVRGPGGAFF | TRBV5-6 | 14 | - | - | TRBJ1-1